The 21 T cell receptor beta chains listed next were all sequenced from one sample in a study of shared clonotypes between healthy human individuals. Sequenced by immunoSEQ multiplex PCR; TCRdb stores in-frame clones only, minus some. The sample contains roughly 890,000 clones, nearly 95% of which appear only once. CD8 cells classed as naive were CD45RO-negative and positively selected for CCR7, excluding terminally differentiated effector memory CD45RA+ cells. Source material: naive CD8+ T cells sorted from blood. The receptors originated from a man younger than 40 in good health.

The rearrangement joins TRBV11-2 to TRBJ2-7, with TRBD1 matching 8 bases. CDR3 length: 15 amino acids. CDR1 is SGHAT, CDR2 FQNNGV, per germline. V gave up 6 bases and J gave up 2 bases; unmatched junction bases: 9. Here the CDR3 reads CASRPGQGEPYEQYF. CDR3 coding DNA: TGTGCCAGCAGACCCGGACAGGGAGAACCCTACGAGCAGTACTTC. Full variable domain (remainder filled in from reference TRBV11-2 and TRBJ2-7): EAGVAQSPRYKIIEKRQSVAFWCNPISGHATLYWYQQILGQGPKLLIQFQNNGVVDDSQLPKDRFSAERLKGVDSTLKIQPAKLEDSAVYLCASRPGQGEPYEQYFGPGTRLTVT.

The rearrangement links TRBV7-9 to TRBJ2-7; D is unclear. This CDR3 is built from 12 residues. Per germline, CDR1 SEHNR and CDR2 FQNEAQ (reference sequence). V was trimmed by 5 bases and J by 6 bases, leaving 11 bases between them. The CDR3 nucleotides are TGTGCCAGCAGCCCGAGTACCCGCGAGCAGTACTTC. This translates into CASSPSTREQYF.

The chain is built from TRBV10-2 and TRBJ2-1; a possible D gene is TRBD1 (6 bases). V was shortened by 3 bases and J by 12 bases, with 18 bases between the two germline ends. Germline V gene data show CDR1 as WSHSY and CDR2 as SAAADI. The CDR3 covers 14 residues. CDR3 amino acids: CASSETGPQGGQFF. The DNA for the CDR3 is TGCGCCAGCAGTGAAACAGGGCCACAAGGTGGGCAGTTCTTC.

The chain combines TRBV9 with TRBJ2-3; the D gene is possibly TRBD2 (6 bases). This CDR3 comprises 11 residues. Germline CDR1 reads SGDLS; CDR2 reads YYNGEE. V lost 7 bases and J lost 10, with 13 bases in between. The CDR3 nucleotides read TGTGCCAGCGGCGGGGCCATTTCGCAGTATTTT. This codes for CASGGAISQYF.

This chain connects TRBV4-3 to TRBJ1-1; D unresolved. V lost 0 bases, J lost 1 base, and 12 bases lay in between. The germline V gene has CDR1 LGHNA and CDR2 YSLEER. The CDR3 is 16 residues long. In nucleotides, the CDR3 is TGCGCCAGCAGCCAAGATCTTTGGCTTTCGAACACTGAAGCTTTCTTT. Its protein is CASSQDLWLSNTEAFF.

This chain connects TRBV5-1 to TRBJ2-7; D is possibly TRBD2 (7 bases). CDR1 SGHRS and CDR2 YFSETQ come from the germline V gene. V was pared by 2 bases and J by 2 bases, with 11 bases between. The CDR3 consists of 14 residues. CDR3 sequence reads: CASSFRGGPYEQYF. In DNA form, the CDR3 reads TGCGCCAGCAGCTTTAGGGGGGGACCCTACGAGCAGTACTTC.

This sequence joins TRBV7-8 and TRBJ2-7, with D possibly being TRBD2 (6 bases). Trimming pared 3 bases from V and 3 bases from J, leaving 15 bases between. The CDR3 extends over 15 amino acids. From germline, CDR1 is SGHVS and CDR2 FQNEAQ. The CDR3 loop reads CASSFSPGELYEQYF. The CDR3 DNA sequence: TGTGCCAGCAGCTTTAGTCCGGGAGAGCTCTACGAGCAGTACTTC.

The chain couples TRBV7-9 to TRBJ1-1; D call uncertain. The germline V and J ends were trimmed by 1 base and 3 bases, with 12 bases remaining between them. Germline CDR1 SEHNR, CDR2 FQNEAQ (reference sequence). The CDR3 extends over 15 amino acids. CDR3 DNA sequence: TGTGCCAGCAGCTTAGTCGAGCCCCGGGACACTGAAGCTTTCTTT. Translated, it gives CASSLVEPRDTEAFF. Complete variable domain (other parts from reference TRBV7-9 and TRBJ1-1): DTGVSQNPRHKITKRGQNVTFRCDPISEHNRLYWYRQTLGQGPEFLTYFQNEAQLEKSRLLSDRFSAERPKGSFSTLEIQRTEQGDSAMYLCASSLVEPRDTEAFFGQGTRLTVV.

The chain joins TRBV6-5 to TRBJ2-7, with a possible D match to TRBD2 (5 bases). Germline V lookup: CDR1 MNHEY, CDR2 SVGAGI. Between the trimmed V and J ends, which lost 0 bases and 3 bases, there was a span of 12 bases. The CDR3 runs to 15 residues. The CDR3 loop reads CASSYSGSSGYEQYF. The CDR3, as DNA: TGTGCCAGCAGTTACTCGGGCTCCAGCGGCTACGAGCAGTACTTC.

The chain carries TRBV9 and TRBJ1-1; the D gene is possibly TRBD1 (6 bases). This CDR3 region has 12 residues. The V and J ends lost 3 bases and 8 bases respectively, with 11 bases between them. The germline V gene has CDR1 SGDLS and CDR2 YYNGEE. Written as DNA, the CDR3 is TGTGCCAGCAGCGCTCAAGGACAGGAAGCTTTCTTT. This translates into CASSAQGQEAFF.

The chain couples TRBV29-1 to TRBJ2-7; D may be TRBD1 or TRBD2 (7 bases each). Germline CDR1 SQVTM, CDR2 ANQGSEA. The CDR3 runs 13 residues. V shed 7 bases and J shed 2 bases, with 15 bases lying between them. The CDR3 DNA is TGCAGCGCCCGGGGGGACAGCACCTACGAGCAGTACTTC. Protein: CSARGDSTYEQYF.

The V gene is TRBV16, the J gene TRBJ2-7, with 10 positions matching TRBD2. The CDR3 length is 16 residues. Losses at the gene ends were 4 bases for V and 4 bases for J; bases not matched to a gene: 10. Germline V gene lookup returns CDR1 KGHSY and CDR2 FQNENV. The DNA for the CDR3 is TGTGCCAGCAGCCGGTGGGGGCTAGCGGGAGAGTACGAGCAGTACTTC. This translates into CASSRWGLAGEYEQYF.

On this clone itself: This sample also contains other DNA sequences that code for the same CDR3. J is TRBJ2-2 and V is TRBV5-1, with D possibly being TRBD1 or TRBD2 (5 bases each). The V end lost 0 bases, the J end lost 8 bases, and 11 bases lay between the germline ends. Germline CDR1 reads SGHRS; CDR2 reads YFSETQ. The CDR3 consists of 14 residues. The CDR3 DNA reads TGCGCCAGCAGCTTGGAAGGTGGGACGGGGGAGCTGTTTTTT. Translating it yields CASSLEGGTGELFF.

Comments on this clone: Germline is not matched at one junction end, which may reflect a read error. The rearrangement links TRBV7-7 to TRBJ2-3, with 10 bases lining up with TRBD2. The CDR3 consists of 15 residues. Germline V gene sequence: CDR1 SSHAT, CDR2 FNYEAQ (reference sequence). The DNA of the CDR3 is TGTGCTAGCAGACCAGCGGGAGGGCCCGTAGATACGCAGTATTTT. It translates to CASRPAGGPVDTQYF.

The chain carries TRBV29-1 and TRBJ2-1; D remains ambiguous. This CDR3 has 12 amino acids. Germline values: CDR1 SQVTM, CDR2 ANQGSEA. V was clipped by 7 bases and J by 0 bases, with 7 bases between them. The DNA of the CDR3 is TGCAGCGCGCACAGCTCCTACAATGAGCAGTTCTTC. It codes for CSAHSSYNEQFF.

The V gene is TRBV27, the J gene TRBJ2-2, with 7 bases matching TRBD2. The CDR3 contains 19 residues. The germline V gene has CDR1 MNHEY and CDR2 SMNVEV (reference sequence). J was trimmed by 7 bases and V by 0 bases; bases with no gene match: 17. This chain's CDR3 is CASSLSIREGLPGVGELFF. CDR3 coding DNA: TGTGCCAGCAGTTTATCGATAAGGGAGGGGCTCCCGGGGGTCGGGGAGCTGTTTTTT.

The chain joins TRBV6-4 to TRBJ1-3; 7 bases match TRBD1. The germline CDR1 and CDR2 sequences are MRHNA and SNTAGT. V was pared by 2 bases and J by 0 bases, with 4 bases of the junction left unmatched. The length of the CDR3 is 16 residues. The CDR3 region is CASSDRTGLSGNTIYF. The CDR3 nucleotides are TGTGCCAGCAGTGACAGGACAGGCCTCTCTGGAAACACCATATATTTT.

J is TRBJ2-5 and V is TRBV5-6; tentatively, D is TRBD1 (6 bases). Germline CDR1 SGHDT, CDR2 YYEEEE. The CDR3 has 14 amino acids. Trimming removed 5 bases at V and 4 bases at J, with 15 bases between. The CDR3, as DNA: TGTGCCAGCAGGCCAACAGGGTTCGTAGAGACCCAGTACTTC. Its protein product is CASRPTGFVETQYF.

The chain is built from TRBV28 and TRBJ1-1; D is possibly TRBD1 (5 bases). The CDR3 runs to 15 residues. With 3 bases removed from V and 3 bases from J, the gap between germline ends came to 14 bases. CDR1 is MDHEN, CDR2 SYDVKM, per germline. This CDR3 is CASSFRLRQYTEAFF. For the CDR3, the DNA is TGTGCCAGCAGTTTTCGCTTGAGACAGTACACTGAAGCTTTCTTT.

The chain links TRBV15 to TRBJ2-1, with D perhaps being TRBD1 or TRBD2 (6 bases each). CDR1 LNHNV and CDR2 YYDKDF come from the germline V gene (reference sequence). The CDR3 totals 15 residues. V lost 1 base and J lost 0, with 7 bases in between. The CDR3 sequence is CATSRGGASYNEQFF. The CDR3 bases are TGTGCCACCAGCAGAGGGGGGGCCTCCTACAATGAGCAGTTCTTC. The whole variable domain, remainder taken from reference TRBV15 and TRBJ2-1, is DAMVIQNPRYQVTQFGKPVTLSCSQTLNHNVMYWYQQKSSQAPKLLFHYYDKDFNNEADTPDNFQSRRPNTSFCFLDIRSPGLGDTAMYLCATSRGGASYNEQFFGPGTRLTVL.

This clone was counted a few times. The chain has TRBV11-2 and TRBJ2-3; D unclear. Per germline, CDR1 SGHAT and CDR2 FQNNGV. Trimming stripped 5 bases from V and 2 bases from J, with 5 bases between. The CDR3 runs to 12 residues. The CDR3, as DNA: TGTGCCAGCAGCCCCACCACAGATACGCAGTATTTT. As protein: CASSPTTDTQYF.